What follows are 2 T cell receptor beta chains derived from one specimen sequenced in a study of response to subunit inactivated influenza vaccine. A single record per CDR3 protein comes from TCRdb applying MiXCR to the RT-PCR reads. The table lists around 580,000 distinct CDR3 sequences, about 10% of them singletons. Sequences were derived from PBMCs from blood, sampled on the day of vaccination. The receptors were gathered from a middle-aged man who received an inactivated influenza vaccine.

This clonotype was counted at least ten times. The genes are TRBV5-1 and TRBJ2-7; TRBD2 aligns across 14 bases. The V segment lost 4 bases and the J segment 5 bases; nucleotides outside the gene matches: 2. The CDR3 sequence is 14 residues long. Per germline, CDR1 SGHRS and CDR2 YFSETQ. CDR3 nucleotides: TGCGCCAGCAGCCCGGGACTAGCGGGGGACGAGCAGTACTTC. Its protein is CASSPGLAGDEQYF.

This clonotype appeared a few times. The chain recombines TRBV28 with TRBJ2-1; 12 bases align to TRBD2. The V segment lost 4 bases and the J segment 7 bases; nucleotides outside the gene matches: 8. The germline V gene has CDR1 MDHEN and CDR2 SYDVKM. The CDR3 covers 16 residues. CDR3 DNA sequence: TGTGCCAGCAGTTCCCCGACTAGCGGGAGACTAAATGAGCAGTTCTTC. It specifies CASSSPTSGRLNEQFF.